These 11 T cell receptor beta chains were sequenced from one sample in a study of circulating CD8 cells and anti-PD-1 response in melanoma. Sorting of live CD3+CD8+TCRalphabeta+ cells by PD-1 and/or TIGIT gave four subsets. The QIAseq Immune Repertoire TCR panel built the libraries from roughly 15 ng of total RNA. TCRdb independently ran MiXCR on the reads; one entry per CDR3 protein. The sample shows around 390 distinct CDR3 sequences, roughly 4.7% of them seen only once. The specimen comprised CD8+ T cells from PBMCs, sampled at baseline or after one month of anti-PD-1 therapy (not recorded which). Receptor source: a human donor with melanoma.

This clonotype qualifies as large. The chain joins TRBV20-1 to TRBJ2-3; D gene uncertain. Trimming left V 1 base short and J 2 bases short, with 13 bases between. Per germline, CDR1 DFQATT and CDR2 SNEGSKA (reference sequence). This CDR3 region has 15 residues. The CDR3, as DNA: TGCAGTGCTAGAGGGGATCAGCACTACACAGATACGCAGTATTTT. Translated, it gives CSARGDQHYTDTQYF.

In its sample, this clonotype is large. The chain joins TRBV21-1 to TRBJ1-2. TRBV21-1 is annotated as a pseudogene. The CDR3 covers 13 residues. The CDR3 sequence: CASSKKRVWGYTF. The CDR3 DNA sequence: TGTGCCAGCAGCAAGAAAAGGGTATGGGGCTACACCTTC.

CDR3 coding DNA: TGTGCCACCGTGGACAGGGAAAGGGCCAACGTCCTGACTTTC. It yields the protein CATVDRERANVLTF. J is TRBJ2-6 and V is TRBV27; 8 nucleotides line up with TRBD1. This CDR3 comprises 14 residues. Germline CDR1 and CDR2: MNHEY and SMNVEV (reference sequence). With V trimmed by 10 bases and J by 5 bases, 7 bases remained unmatched.

In its sample, this clonotype is large. The chain has TRBV7-2 and TRBJ2-5, with 10 bases matching TRBD2. V trimming: 1 base; J trimming: 5 bases; junction bases outside the gene matches: 10. Germline assignment: CDR1 SGHTA and CDR2 FQGNSA. The CDR3 has 17 residues. Here the CDR3 reads CASSLEPSGGPSETQYF. Here the CDR3 DNA reads TGTGCCAGCAGCTTAGAGCCTAGCGGGGGTCCCTCGGAGACCCAGTACTTC.

Judged by abundance, this clonotype is medium-sized (0.01 to 0.1%). V usage is TRBV20-1 and J usage is TRBJ2-7, with no clear D. V lost 6 bases, J lost 0 bases, and 12 bases lay in between. Germline V gives CDR1 DFQATT, CDR2 SNEGSKA (reference sequence). The CDR3 sequence is 13 residues long. The CDR3 DNA follows: TGCAGTGCGTTGTGGATTAGCTCCTACGAGCAGTACTTC. Protein product: CSALWISSYEQYF.

By proportion, this clonotype is large (0.1 to 1%). The CDR3 nucleotides are TGCAGTGCTGGGCGCGACGAGCAGTACTTC. It encodes CSAGRDEQYF. The V and J genes are TRBV20-1 and TRBJ2-7; no reliable D call. The CDR3 has 10 residues. Trimming took off 5 bases at V and 5 bases at J, with 7 bases between the two ends. The V gene's germline CDR1 is DFQATT and CDR2 SNEGSKA (reference sequence).

Relative to its sample, this clonotype is large. The CDR3: CASSILGSDTQYF. The CDR3, as DNA: TGTGCCAGTAGTATACTCGGGTCAGATACGCAGTATTTT. The chain uses TRBV19 and TRBJ2-3; no clear D gene. V was shortened by 2 bases and J by 4 bases, with 7 bases between the two germline ends. This CDR3 spans 13 amino acids. Looked up from germline, CDR1 is LNHDA and CDR2 is SQIVND (reference sequence).

Judged by abundance, this clonotype is large. The gene calls are TRBV27 and TRBJ2-7; D is unclear. V was pared by 6 bases and J by 0 bases, with 9 bases between. Germline CDR1 reads MNHEY; CDR2 reads SMNVEV (reference sequence). This CDR3 has 13 residues. The CDR3 is CASSLTDSYEQYF. The CDR3 region has the DNA TGTGCCAGCAGCTTGACGGACTCCTACGAGCAGTACTTC.

By proportion, this clonotype is medium-sized. This CDR3 reads CASSRGQGAMYNEQFF. The CDR3 nucleotides read TGTGCCAGCTCACGCGGACAGGGGGCTATGTACAATGAGCAGTTCTTC. J is TRBJ2-1 and V is TRBV18, with TRBD1 matching over 11 bases. Germline V gene sequence: CDR1 KGHSH, CDR2 LQKENI. The ends lost 4 bases at V and 4 bases at J; junction bases unmatched: 6. This CDR3 region has 16 residues.

This clonotype is categorized as large (0.1 to 1%). CDR3 sequence (DNA): TGTGCCAGCAGCACCAATCCCTACGAGCAGTACTTC. Protein sequence: CASSTNPYEQYF. This rearrangement joins TRBV25-1 to TRBJ2-7; D gene unclear. Looked up from germline, CDR1 is MGHDK and CDR2 is SYGVNS. The CDR3 consists of 12 residues. Trimming cost V 6 bases and J 2 bases, with 8 bases left between them.

This clonotype rates as large. The gene calls are TRBV19 and TRBJ2-6; 12 nucleotides agree with TRBD1. CDR1 is LNHDA, CDR2 SQIVND, per germline (reference sequence). The junction had 2 bases not matched to a gene; V was cut back by 6 bases and J by 2 bases. This CDR3 has 16 amino acids. This CDR3 is CASSGTGGTGANVLTF. CDR3 DNA: TGTGCCAGTAGCGGGACAGGGGGCACTGGGGCCAACGTCCTGACTTTC.